Listed below are T cell receptor beta chains from one sample, sequenced in a study of memory CD4+ T cells and cytomegalovirus serostatus. Clones were read by immunoSEQ multiplex PCR, and TCRdb kept only the in-frame ones, dropping some. The table lists approximately 42,000 clones, 79% of them singletons. The sequencing sample was made of memory CD4+ T cells from blood. The receptors were sampled from an adult in good health and CMV-seronegative. Both conserved end residues are part of each CDR3.

J | V | CDR3
TRBJ1-5 | TRBV5-8 | CASSDYRGALIRNQPQHF
TRBJ1-1 | TRBV7-9 | CASSFGTGGVYTEAFF
TRBJ1-1 | TRBV6-5 | CASSRGNTEAFF
TRBJ1-2 | TRBV30 | CAWNTLGQGFSGYTF
TRBJ2-3 | TRBV5-1 | CASSSLDPPRAQYF
TRBJ1-4 | TRBV14 | CASSDHRGLGLFF
TRBJ2-1 | TRBV15 | CATSRATSDEQFF
TRBJ2-2 | TRBV5-1 | CASNLGLAGLNTGELFF
TRBJ2-7 | TRBV30 | CAWSVQDEQYF
TRBJ2-5 | TRBV4-1 | CASSQELAGGWAEETQYF
TRBJ1-5 | TRBV18 | CASSPSQGQPQHF
TRBJ2-4 | TRBV28 | CASSLLRDRGAKNIQYF
TRBJ2-5 | TRBV19 | CASRTGVTETQYF
TRBJ2-3 | TRBV12-5 | CASGLVRWDPSTDTQYF
TRBJ2-2 | TRBV19 | CASLSPGKIGELFF
TRBJ2-3 | TRBV5-1 | CASRDQGVTDTQYF
TRBJ1-2 | TRBV10-1 | CASSESGRGGYTF
TRBJ1-2 | TRBV5-4 | CASSKDRQNGYTF
TRBJ2-1 | TRBV18 | CASSRTGGNEQFF
TRBJ1-4 | TRBV7-2 | CASSLVGGQSNEKLFF
TRBJ2-7 | TRBV5-1 | CASSLLASGGYEQYF
TRBJ1-5 | TRBV5-6 | CASSLRQVRNQPQHF
TRBJ2-7 | TRBV5-5 | CASSPRLERYEQYF
TRBJ2-1 | TRBV30 | CAWSALNEQFF
TRBJ2-2 | TRBV12-5 | CASGSGRDTGELFF
TRBJ1-2 | TRBV11-2 | CAGHLSGQGKRGYTF
TRBJ1-1 | TRBV29-1 | CSVRDRHTEAFF
TRBJ2-3 | TRBV29-1 | CSVDQRKRVDTQYF
TRBJ1-3 | TRBV2 | CASSRGHTIYF
TRBJ2-5 | TRBV7-7 | CASSLSGGETQYF
TRBJ2-7 | TRBV7-6 | CASSLGRQGAYEQYF
TRBJ2-2 | TRBV5-1 | CASSLTVLGITGELFF
TRBJ2-1 | TRBV4-1 | CASSRQRLAGVTGEQFF
TRBJ1-1 | TRBV15 | CATSRDPGRGEAFF
TRBJ1-2 | TRBV6-6 | CASSYQGTYGYTF
TRBJ2-3 | TRBV2 | CASSPDRGWADTQYF
TRBJ2-7 | TRBV11-2 | CASSLGGYGEQYF
TRBJ2-7 | TRBV6-1 | CASSERTGGSSYEQYF
TRBJ1-1 | TRBV2 | CASTLLGWRTEAFF
TRBJ1-2 | TRBV4-1 | CASSQGGDYGYTF
TRBJ1-3 | TRBV5-4 | CASSPTGGRNTIYF
TRBJ1-2 | TRBV7-2 | CASSSSGGVVSYGYTF
TRBJ2-1 | TRBV9 | CASSLGPGINNEQFF
TRBJ1-1 | TRBV12-5 | CASGKDGVTEAFF
TRBJ2-1 | TRBV7-7 | CASSFDRGNEQFF
TRBJ2-1 | TRBV7-2 | CASSEAGTKQFF
- | TRBV29-1 | CSVAGGIYEQYF
TRBJ2-1 | TRBV5-1 | CASSPSLTGQGSYNEQFF
TRBJ1-1 | TRBV5-1 | CASSSGQDLLNTEAFF
TRBJ2-7 | TRBV4-2 | CASSQDSNYEQYF